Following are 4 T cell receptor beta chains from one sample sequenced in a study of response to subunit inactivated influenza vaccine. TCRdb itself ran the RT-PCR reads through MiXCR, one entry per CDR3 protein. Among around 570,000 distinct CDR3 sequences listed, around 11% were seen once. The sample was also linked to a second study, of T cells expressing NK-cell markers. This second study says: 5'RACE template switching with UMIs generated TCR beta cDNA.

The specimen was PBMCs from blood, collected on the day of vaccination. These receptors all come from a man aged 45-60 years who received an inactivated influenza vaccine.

The CDR3 reads CASSLTRMTDTQYF. CDR3 nucleotides: TGTGCCAGCAGCTTGACTAGGATGACAGATACGCAGTATTTT. The rearrangement joins TRBV5-5 to TRBJ2-3, with D possibly being TRBD2 (5 bases). V dropped 1 base and J dropped 3 bases, with 9 bases sitting between them. The length of the CDR3 is 14 residues. The V gene's germline CDR1 is SGHKS and CDR2 YYEKEE (reference sequence).

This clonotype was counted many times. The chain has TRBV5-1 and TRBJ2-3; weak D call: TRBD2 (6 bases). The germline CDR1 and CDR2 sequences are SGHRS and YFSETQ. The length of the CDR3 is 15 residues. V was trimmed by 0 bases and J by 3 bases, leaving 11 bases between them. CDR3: CASSLEHSGTDTQYF. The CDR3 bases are TGCGCCAGCAGCTTGGAACACAGCGGGACAGATACGCAGTATTTT.

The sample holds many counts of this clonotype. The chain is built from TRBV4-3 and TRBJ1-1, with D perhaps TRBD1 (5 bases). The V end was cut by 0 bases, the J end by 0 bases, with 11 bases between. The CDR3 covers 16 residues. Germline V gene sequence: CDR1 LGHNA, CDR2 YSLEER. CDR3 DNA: TGCGCCAGCAGCCAAGAGGGACGGCCAATGAACACTGAAGCTTTCTTT. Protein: CASSQEGRPMNTEAFF.

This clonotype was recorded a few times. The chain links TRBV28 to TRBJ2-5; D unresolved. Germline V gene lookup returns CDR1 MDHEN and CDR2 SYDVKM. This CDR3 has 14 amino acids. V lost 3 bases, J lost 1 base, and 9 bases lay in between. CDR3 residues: CASSFLGLQETQYF. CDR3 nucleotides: TGTGCCAGCAGTTTCCTTGGTCTCCAAGAGACCCAGTACTTC.